One and the same sample provided the 2 T cell receptor beta chains below, sequenced in a study of cytomegalovirus exposure and HLA in healthy donors. PCR amplification relied on 60 Vbeta primers (plus 13 Jbeta primers). Using immunoSEQ multiplex PCR, the repertoire was profiled, and TCRdb retains in-frame clones only, with some absent. This table has 150,000 to 200,000 clones, roughly four fifths appearing once. The sequenced sample consisted of PBMCs. These TCRs come from a woman under 30 in good health and CMV-seropositive.

V and J are TRBV15 and TRBJ2-7; TRBD1 matches at 7 bases. V shed 5 bases, J shed 3 bases, and the junction held 7 bases outside the gene matches. Germline values: CDR1 LNHNV, CDR2 YYDKDF (reference sequence). The CDR3 is made up of 14 amino acids. The CDR3 nucleotides read TGTGCCACCAGCGCGGAACGGGACAGCTACGAGCAGTACGTC. It encodes CATSAERDSYEQYV.

This sequence joins TRBV28 and TRBJ2-1; D is possibly TRBD2 (5 bases). In germline, CDR1 is MDHEN, CDR2 SYDVKM. The CDR3 runs to 14 residues. Trimming took 3 bases from V and 0 from J, leaving 6 bases between them. The CDR3 spells CASSFRGSYNEQFF. The DNA for the CDR3 is TGTGCCAGCAGTTTCCGGGGCTCCTACAATGAGCAGTTCTTC.